This T cell receptor (beta chain) was profiled in a study of persistence of HIV-infected CD4 T cells. As to this clone: Its antigen is unidentified.

Cells were stimulated with CMV-infected fibroblast lysates at about 9.4 ug/mL. Sorting of responding CD4+ T cells relied on upregulated CD40 ligand together with CD69. Before stimulation, PBMCs underwent CD8+ T cell depletion. Germline V gene sequence: CDR1 MNHNY, CDR2 SVGAGI (reference sequence). The CDR3 is made up of 15 amino acids. V shed 5 bases and J 4 bases; nucleotides not matched to a gene: 10. The libraries were made with immunoSEQ version 4 in survey mode. Sequenced by immunoSEQ multiplex PCR; TCRdb stores in-frame clones only, minus some. The data contain around 13,000 clones, roughly 70% of them singletons.

This clonotype was obtained from an adult man with HIV who was CMV-seropositive. The sample was CD4+ T cells sorted from PBMCs after approximately 19-hour stimulation, taken from a patient who received antiretroviral therapy. V usage is TRBV6-6 and J usage is TRBJ2-7, with 8 positions matching TRBD1. CDR3 in DNA: TGTGCCAGCAGTCGCGGACAGGGCTTCCAATACGAGCAGTACTTC. As protein: CASSRGQGFQYEQYF.